This T cell receptor (beta chain) is from a study of blood T cell repertoires in COVID-19. Study information: PBMCs, B-cell-depleted T cells, or T cells were the source of the cDNA or gDNA that made up the material.

Using immunoSEQ multiplex PCR, the repertoire was profiled, and TCRdb retains in-frame clones only, with some absent. The sample includes around 250,000 clones, nearly 90% seen only once; the top ten take around 0.67%. This CDR3 comprises 14 residues. CDR1 is SQVTM, CDR2 ANQGSEA, per germline. V lost 7 bases and J 7 bases, leaving 22 bases between the germline ends. Sequenced: peripheral blood. This sequence joins TRBV29-1 and TRBJ1-1, with D maybe TRBD1 (5 bases). This TCR was sampled from a human donor in a cohort sampled during active COVID-19. The CDR3 reads CSAAELQAGVEAFF. The DNA of the CDR3 is TGCAGCGCGGCCGAACTTCAGGCGGGGGTTGAAGCTTTCTTT. The full variable domain, with the rest looked up from reference TRBV29-1 and TRBJ1-1, is SAVISQKPSRDICQRGTSLTIQCQVDSQVTMMFWYRQQPGQSLTLIATANQGSEATYESGFVIDKFPISRPNLTFSTLTVSNMSPEDSSIYLCSAAELQAGVEAFFGQGTRLTVV.